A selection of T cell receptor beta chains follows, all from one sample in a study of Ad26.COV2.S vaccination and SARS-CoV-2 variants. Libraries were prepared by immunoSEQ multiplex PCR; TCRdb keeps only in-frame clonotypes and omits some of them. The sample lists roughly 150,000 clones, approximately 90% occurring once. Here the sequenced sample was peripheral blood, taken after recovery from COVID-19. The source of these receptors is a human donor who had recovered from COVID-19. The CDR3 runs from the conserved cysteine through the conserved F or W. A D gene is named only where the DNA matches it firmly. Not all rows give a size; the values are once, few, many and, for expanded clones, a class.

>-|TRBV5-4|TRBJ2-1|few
CASSLITSDNEQFF
TGTGCCAGCAGCTTGATCACATCCGACAATGAGCAGTTCTTC
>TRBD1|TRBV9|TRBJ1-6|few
CASSVRDSNSPLHF
TGTGCCAGCAGCGTCCGGGACAGTAATTCACCCCTCCACTTT
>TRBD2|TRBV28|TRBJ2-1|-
CASSLNTGLSYNEQFF
TGTGCCAGCAGCCTGAACACGGGACTAAGCTACAATGAGCAGTTCTTC
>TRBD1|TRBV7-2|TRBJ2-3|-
CASSFDREHTQYF
TGTGCCAGCAGCTTCGACAGGGAACATACGCAGTATTTT
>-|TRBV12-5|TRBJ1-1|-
CASGLVRGGKVDTEAFF
TGTGCTAGTGGTTTGGTAAGGGGGGGGAAGGTGGACACTGAAGCTTTCTTT
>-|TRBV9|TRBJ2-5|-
CASSVDYGQETQYF
TGTGCCAGCAGCGTAGATTACGGCCAAGAGACCCAGTACTTC
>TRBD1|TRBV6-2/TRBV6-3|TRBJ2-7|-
CASSSTRQGENYEQYF
TGTGCCAGCAGCTCCACTAGACAGGGGGAGAACTACGAGCAGTACTTC
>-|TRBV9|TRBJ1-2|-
CASSVVSGPEGGYTF
TGTGCCAGCAGCGTAGTTTCAGGGCCCGAAGGGGGCTACACCTTC
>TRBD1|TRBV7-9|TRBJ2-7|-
CASRQARTGDNEQYF
TGTGCCAGCAGACAAGCCCGGACAGGAGATAACGAGCAGTACTTC
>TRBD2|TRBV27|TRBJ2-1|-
CASRNSGGAAYEQFF
TGTGCCAGCAGGAATAGCGGGGGGGCCGCCTATGAGCAGTTCTTC
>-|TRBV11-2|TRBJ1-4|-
CASSLEVIKAKLFF
TGTGCCAGCAGCTTAGAGGTCATAAAGGCAAAACTGTTTTTT
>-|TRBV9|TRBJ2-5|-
CASTRLGGGGETQYF
TGTGCCAGCACCAGGTTAGGGGGGGGAGGTGAGACCCAGTACTTC
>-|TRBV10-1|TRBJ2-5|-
CASSERQQETQYF
TGCGCCAGCAGTGAGCGACAGCAAGAGACCCAGTACTTC
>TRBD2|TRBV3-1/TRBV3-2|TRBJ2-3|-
CASSQQSGGANIRSSTDTQYF
TGTGCCAGCAGCCAACAAAGCGGGGGGGCCAACATACGCTCCTCCACAGATACGCAGTATTTT
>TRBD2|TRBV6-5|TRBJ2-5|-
CASSYGASGDGETQYF
TGTGCCAGCAGTTACGGCGCTAGCGGGGATGGTGAGACCCAGTACTTC
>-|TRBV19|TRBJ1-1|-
CASSLGQTNTEAFF
TGTGCCAGTAGTCTGGGACAAACGAACACTGAAGCTTTCTTT
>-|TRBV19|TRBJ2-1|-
CASSGRVSEQFF
TGTGCCAGTAGTGGTCGGGTTAGTGAGCAGTTCTTC
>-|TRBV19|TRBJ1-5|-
CASHHGGKNQPQHF
TGTGCCAGTCATCACGGAGGGAAGAATCAGCCCCAGCATTTT
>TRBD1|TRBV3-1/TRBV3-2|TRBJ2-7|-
CASSLPPGQGRVEQYF
TGTGCCAGCAGCCTTCCACCGGGACAGGGTAGGGTCGAGCAGTACTTC
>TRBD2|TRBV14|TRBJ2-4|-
CASSRRTSGGAANIQYF
TGTGCCAGCAGCCGGCGGACTAGCGGGGGGGCCGCAAACATTCAGTACTTC
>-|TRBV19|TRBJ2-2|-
CASSKTGELFF
TGTGCCAGTAGTAAGACCGGGGAGCTGTTTTTT
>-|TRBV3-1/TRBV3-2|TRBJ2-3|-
CASSQDGSGRDSTDTQYF
TGTGCCAGCAGCCAAGATGGGTCGGGCCGGGATAGCACAGATACGCAGTATTTT
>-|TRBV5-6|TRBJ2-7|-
CASNQRPYRGFEQYF
TGTGCCAGCAACCAGCGGCCTTACCGGGGCTTCGAGCAGTACTTC
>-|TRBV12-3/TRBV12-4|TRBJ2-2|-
CASRDSNTGELFF
TGTGCCAGCAGGGACTCGAACACCGGGGAGCTGTTTTTT
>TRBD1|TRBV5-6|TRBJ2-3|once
CASSFDRGTDTQYF
TGTGCCAGCAGCTTCGACAGGGGCACAGATACGCAGTATTTT
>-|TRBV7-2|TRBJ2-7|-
CASSKRRRGTTSYEQYF
TGTGCCAGCAGCAAAAGGCGGCGGGGTACAACCTCCTACGAGCAGTACTTC
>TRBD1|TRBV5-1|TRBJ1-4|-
CASRGTGYEKLFF
TGCGCCAGCAGGGGGACAGGGTACGAAAAACTGTTTTTT
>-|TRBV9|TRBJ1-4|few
CASSAAHRSNEKLFF
TGTGCCAGCAGCGCTGCTCACAGGTCTAATGAAAAACTGTTTTTT
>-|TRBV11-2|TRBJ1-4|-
CASSPGGQGVEKLFF
TGTGCCAGCAGCCCTGGGGGGCAGGGAGTAGAAAAACTGTTTTTT
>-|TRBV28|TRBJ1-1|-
CASRGDTEAFF
TGTGCCAGTCGGGGGGACACTGAAGCTTTCTTT
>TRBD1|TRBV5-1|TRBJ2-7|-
CASNPGTGSYEQYF
TGCGCCAGCAATCCCGGGACAGGGTCGTACGAGCAGTACTTC